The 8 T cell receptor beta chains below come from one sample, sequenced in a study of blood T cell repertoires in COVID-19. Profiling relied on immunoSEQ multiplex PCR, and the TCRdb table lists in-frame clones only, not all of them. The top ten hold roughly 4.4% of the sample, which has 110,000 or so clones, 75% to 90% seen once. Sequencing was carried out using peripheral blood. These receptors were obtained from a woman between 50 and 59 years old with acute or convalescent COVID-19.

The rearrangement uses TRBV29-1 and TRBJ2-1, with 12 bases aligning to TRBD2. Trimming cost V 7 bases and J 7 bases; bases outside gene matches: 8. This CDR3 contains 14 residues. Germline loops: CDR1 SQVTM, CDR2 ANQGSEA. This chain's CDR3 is CSALRLAGDNEQFF. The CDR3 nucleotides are TGCAGCGCCCTTAGACTAGCGGGAGATAATGAGCAGTTCTTC.

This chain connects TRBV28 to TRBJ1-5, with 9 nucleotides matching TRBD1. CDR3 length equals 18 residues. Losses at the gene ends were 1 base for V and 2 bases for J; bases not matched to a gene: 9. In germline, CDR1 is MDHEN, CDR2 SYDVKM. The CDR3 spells CASSLSPGQGGRNQPQHF. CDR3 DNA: TGTGCCAGCAGTTTATCCCCGGGACAGGGAGGTCGCAATCAGCCCCAGCATTTT.

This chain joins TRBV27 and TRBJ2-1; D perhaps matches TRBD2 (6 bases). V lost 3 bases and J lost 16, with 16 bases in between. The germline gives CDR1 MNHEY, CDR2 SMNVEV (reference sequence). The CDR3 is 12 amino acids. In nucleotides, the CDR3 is TGTGCCAGCAGTTTCCCCCGCGGGATGGTTTTCTTC. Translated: CASSFPRGMVFF.

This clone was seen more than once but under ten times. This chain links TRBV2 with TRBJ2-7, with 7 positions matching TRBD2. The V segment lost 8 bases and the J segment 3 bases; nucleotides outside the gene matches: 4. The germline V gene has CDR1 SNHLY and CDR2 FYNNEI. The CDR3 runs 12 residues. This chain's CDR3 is CASRDYLYEQYF. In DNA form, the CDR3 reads TGTGCCAGCCGGGACTACCTCTACGAGCAGTACTTC.

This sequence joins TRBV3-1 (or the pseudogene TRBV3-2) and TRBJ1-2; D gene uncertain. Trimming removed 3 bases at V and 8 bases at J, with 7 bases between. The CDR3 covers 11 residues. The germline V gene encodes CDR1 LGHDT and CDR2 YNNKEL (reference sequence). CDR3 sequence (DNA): TGTGCCAGCAGCCAGGCTCGAGGCTACACCTTC. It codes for CASSQARGYTF.

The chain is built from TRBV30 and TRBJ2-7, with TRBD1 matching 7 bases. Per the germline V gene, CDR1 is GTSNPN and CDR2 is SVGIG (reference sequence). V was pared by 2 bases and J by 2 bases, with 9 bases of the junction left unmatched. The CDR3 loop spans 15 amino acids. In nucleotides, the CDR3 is TGTGCCTGGAGTCTGTTGACAGGGCCCACCTACGAGCAGTACTTC. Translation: CAWSLLTGPTYEQYF.

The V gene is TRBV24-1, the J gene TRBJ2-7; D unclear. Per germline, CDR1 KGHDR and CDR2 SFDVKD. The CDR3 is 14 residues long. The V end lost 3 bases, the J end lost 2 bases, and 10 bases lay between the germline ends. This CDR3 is CATSDPSRAYEQYF. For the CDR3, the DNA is TGTGCCACCAGTGATCCCTCTCGGGCCTACGAGCAGTACTTC.

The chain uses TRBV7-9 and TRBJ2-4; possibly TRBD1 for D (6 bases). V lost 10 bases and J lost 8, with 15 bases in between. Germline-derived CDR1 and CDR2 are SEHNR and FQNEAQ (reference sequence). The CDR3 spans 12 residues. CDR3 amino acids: CAILRDTDIQYF. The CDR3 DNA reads TGTGCCATCCTCCGGGACACGGACATTCAGTACTTC.